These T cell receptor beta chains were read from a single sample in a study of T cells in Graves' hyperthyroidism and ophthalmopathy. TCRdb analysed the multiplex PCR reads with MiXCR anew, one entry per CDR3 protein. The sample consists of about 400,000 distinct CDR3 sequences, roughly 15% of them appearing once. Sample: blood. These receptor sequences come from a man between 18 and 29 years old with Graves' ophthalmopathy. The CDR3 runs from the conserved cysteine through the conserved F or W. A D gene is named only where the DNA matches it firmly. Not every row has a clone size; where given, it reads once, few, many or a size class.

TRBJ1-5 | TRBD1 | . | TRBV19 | CASSIRDSTYQPQHF | TGTGCCAGTAGTATACGGGACAGCACATATCAGCCCCAGCATTTT
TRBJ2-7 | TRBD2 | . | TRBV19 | CASSDSGGQSYEQYF | TGTGCCAGTAGTGACAGCGGGGGCCAATCCTACGAGCAGTACTTC
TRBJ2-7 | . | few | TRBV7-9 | CASSLVGVHEQYF | TGTGCCAGCAGCTTAGTGGGGGTCCACGAGCAGTACTTC
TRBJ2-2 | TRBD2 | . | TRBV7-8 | CASSLDFAGGRTGELFF | TGTGCCAGCAGCTTAGATTTTGCGGGGGGGCGAACCGGGGAGCTGTTTTTT
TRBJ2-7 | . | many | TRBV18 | CASSQGTAAPYEQYF | TGTGCCAGCTCACAAGGGACGGCCGCTCCTTACGAGCAGTACTTC
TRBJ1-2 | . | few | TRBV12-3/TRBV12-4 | CASTLGGYGYTF | TGTGCCAGCACCCTGGGGGGATATGGCTACACCTTC
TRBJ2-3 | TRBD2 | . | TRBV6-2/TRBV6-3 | CASSYRGLAGSRDTQYF | TGTGCCAGCAGTTACCGCGGACTAGCGGGATCACGGGATACGCAGTATTTT
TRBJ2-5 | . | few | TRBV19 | CASSIWGETEETQYF | TGTGCCAGTAGTATATGGGGAGAGACAGAGGAGACCCAGTACTTC
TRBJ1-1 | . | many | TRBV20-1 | CSASPGNTEAFF | TGCAGTGCTAGTCCGGGGAACACTGAAGCTTTCTTT
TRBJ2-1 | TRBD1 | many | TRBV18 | CASSPSGQGKGQFF | TGTGCCAGCTCACCATCCGGACAGGGCAAGGGGCAGTTCTTC
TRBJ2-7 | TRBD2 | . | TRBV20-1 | CSAGGLLAGESWEQYF | TGCAGTGCGGGAGGGCTCCTAGCGGGAGAGTCCTGGGAGCAGTACTTC
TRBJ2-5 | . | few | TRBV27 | CASSPPGPSRVEETQYF | TGTGCCAGCAGCCCTCCAGGTCCGTCCAGGGTAGAGGAGACCCAGTACTTC
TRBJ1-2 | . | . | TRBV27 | CASSLLKVYGYTF | TGTGCCAGCAGTTTATTGAAGGTCTATGGCTACACCTTC
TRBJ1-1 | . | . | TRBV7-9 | CASSETGLATEAFF | TGTGCCAGCAGCGAAACAGGGTTGGCCACTGAAGCTTTCTTT
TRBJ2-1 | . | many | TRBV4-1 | CASSQVGTNEQFF | TGCGCCAGCAGCCAAGTTGGGACAAATGAGCAGTTCTTC
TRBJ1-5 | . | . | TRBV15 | CATAGGGGYQPQHF | TGTGCCACCGCCGGGGGGGGGGGCTATCAGCCCCAGCATTTT
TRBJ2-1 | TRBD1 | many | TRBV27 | CASTLRDSSFNEQFF | TGTGCCAGCACCCTCCGGGACAGCTCTTTCAATGAGCAGTTCTTC
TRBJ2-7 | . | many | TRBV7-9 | CASSRQGGEQYF | TGTGCCAGCAGCCGACAGGGAGGTGAGCAGTACTTC
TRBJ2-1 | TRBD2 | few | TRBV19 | CASSPHVPGLVGSDNEQFF | TGTGCCAGTAGTCCACACGTGCCGGGACTAGTCGGGTCTGACAATGAGCAGTTCTTC
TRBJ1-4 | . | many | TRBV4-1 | CASSLSNGANEKLFF | TGCGCCAGCAGCCTATCGAACGGAGCTAATGAAAAACTGTTTTTT
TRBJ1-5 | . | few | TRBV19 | CASSIEDQPQHF | TGTGCCAGTAGTATAGAGGATCAGCCCCAGCATTTT
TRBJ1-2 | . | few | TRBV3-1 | CASSQTAPYRPLSYTF | TGTGCCAGCAGCCAAACCGCCCCCTACCGGCCCCTTAGCTACACCTTC
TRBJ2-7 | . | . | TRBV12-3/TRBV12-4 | CASSVQGLRAYEQYF | TGTGCCAGCAGTGTCCAGGGCCTTCGTGCGTACGAGCAGTACTTC
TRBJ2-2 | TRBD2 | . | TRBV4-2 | CASSQGWGEGGTGELFF | TGTGCCAGCAGCCAAGGATGGGGGGAGGGCGGGACCGGGGAGCTGTTTTTT
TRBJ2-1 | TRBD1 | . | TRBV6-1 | CASSEWDSLKSSYNEQFF | TGTGCCAGCAGTGAATGGGACAGCCTGAAGAGCTCCTACAATGAGCAGTTCTTC
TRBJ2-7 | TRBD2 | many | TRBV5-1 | CASSRLSGVISYEQYF | TGCGCCAGCAGCCGTCTTAGCGGGGTAATCTCCTACGAGCAGTACTTC
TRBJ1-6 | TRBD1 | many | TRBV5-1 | CASSLVFGDSQNSPLHF | TGCGCCAGCAGCTTGGTGTTCGGGGACAGCCAAAATTCACCCCTCCACTTT
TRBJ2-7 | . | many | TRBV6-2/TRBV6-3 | CASSQSFYEQYF | TGTGCCAGCAGCCAGTCATTCTACGAGCAGTACTTC
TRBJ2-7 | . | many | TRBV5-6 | CASSPRPDSYEQYF | TGTGCCAGCAGCCCCCGTCCTGACTCCTACGAGCAGTACTTC
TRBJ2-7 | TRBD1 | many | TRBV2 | CASSDLGTGGDEQYF | TGTGCCAGCAGTGATCTCGGGACAGGGGGTGACGAGCAGTACTTC
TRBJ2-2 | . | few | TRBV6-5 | CASSYSYQTGELFF | TGTGCCAGCAGTTACTCGTACCAAACCGGGGAGCTGTTTTTT
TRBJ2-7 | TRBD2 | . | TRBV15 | CATSLQASGLYEQYF | TGTGCCACCAGCCTACAGGCTAGCGGGTTGTACGAGCAGTACTTC
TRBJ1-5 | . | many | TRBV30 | CAWSVWSRGNQPQHF | TGTGCCTGGAGTGTATGGTCCCGGGGCAATCAGCCCCAGCATTTT
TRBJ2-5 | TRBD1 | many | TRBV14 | CASSPSTGDGETQYF | TGTGCCAGCAGCCCCTCGACAGGGGACGGCGAGACCCAGTACTTC
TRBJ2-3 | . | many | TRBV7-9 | CASSFGGQVDTQYF | TGTGCCAGCAGCTTCGGGGGGCAGGTAGATACGCAGTATTTT
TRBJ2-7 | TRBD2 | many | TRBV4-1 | CASSLLAGTSYEQYF | TGCGCCAGCAGCCTTCTAGCGGGGACCTCCTACGAGCAGTACTTC
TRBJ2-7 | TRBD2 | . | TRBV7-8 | CASSLNDPGLAVEQYF | TGTGCCAGCAGCTTAAACGACCCGGGACTAGCAGTCGAGCAGTACTTC
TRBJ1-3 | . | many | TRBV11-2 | CASSQLGQYTIYF | TGTGCCAGCAGCCAACTTGGGCAGTACACCATATATTTT
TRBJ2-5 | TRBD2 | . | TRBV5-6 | CASSLVWSQREGRQETQYF | TGTGCCAGCAGCTTAGTTTGGTCCCAGCGGGAGGGGCGTCAAGAGACCCAGTACTTC
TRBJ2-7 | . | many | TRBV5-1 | CASSLYPGGSAYEQYF | TGCGCCAGCAGCTTGTACCCCGGCGGGTCCGCCTACGAGCAGTACTTC
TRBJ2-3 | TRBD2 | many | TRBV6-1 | CANPPGLAGNSADTQYF | TGTGCCAACCCCCCCGGACTAGCGGGAAATAGTGCAGATACGCAGTATTTT
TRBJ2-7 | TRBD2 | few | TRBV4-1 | CASTTRTSGNYEQYF | TGCGCCAGCACCACCAGGACTAGCGGGAATTACGAGCAGTACTTC
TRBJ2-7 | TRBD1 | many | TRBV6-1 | CATTGSGQGDTEQYF | TGTGCCACCACGGGAAGTGGACAGGGGGACACCGAGCAGTACTTC
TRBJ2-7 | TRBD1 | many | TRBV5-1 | CASSMGTASYEQYF | TGCGCCAGCAGCATGGGGACAGCTTCCTACGAGCAGTACTTC
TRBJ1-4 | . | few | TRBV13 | CASSSRISNEKLFF | TGTGCCAGCAGTTCAAGGATCTCTAATGAAAAACTGTTTTTT
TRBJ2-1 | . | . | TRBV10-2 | CASSEGVAPFF | TGCGCCAGCAGTGAGGGAGTAGCCCCGTTCTTC
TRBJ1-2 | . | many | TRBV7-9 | CASSLLGELDGYTF | TGTGCCAGCAGCTTGTTAGGGGAGTTGGATGGCTACACCTTC
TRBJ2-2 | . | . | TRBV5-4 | CASSFPSARELFF | TGTGCCAGCAGCTTCCCTAGCGCCCGGGAGCTGTTTTTT
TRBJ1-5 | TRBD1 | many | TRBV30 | CAWSVYGQGFQPQHF | TGTGCCTGGAGTGTATACGGACAGGGATTTCAGCCCCAGCATTTT
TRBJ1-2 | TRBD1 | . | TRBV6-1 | CASTYEGAEGYTF | TGTGCCAGCACCTACGAGGGGGCGGAGGGCTACACCTTC
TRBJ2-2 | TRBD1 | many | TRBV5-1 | CASSTGQYTGELFF | TGCGCCAGCAGCACGGGACAGTACACCGGGGAGCTGTTTTTT
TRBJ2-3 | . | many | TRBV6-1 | CASGLAGRWDTQYF | TGTGCCAGCGGGTTGGCGGGGCGGTGGGATACGCAGTATTTT
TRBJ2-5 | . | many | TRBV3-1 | CASSQSNPRETQYF | TGTGCCAGCAGCCAATCTAACCCTCGAGAGACCCAGTACTTC
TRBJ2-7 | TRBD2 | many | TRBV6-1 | CASRAGTSHSEQYF | TGTGCCAGCAGAGCCGGGACTAGTCATAGCGAGCAGTACTTC
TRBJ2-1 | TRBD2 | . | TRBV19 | CASRRLAGEYEQFF | TGTGCCAGTAGGAGACTAGCGGGAGAATATGAGCAGTTCTTC
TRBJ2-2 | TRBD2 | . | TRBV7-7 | CASSLGLAGTTGELFF | TGTGCTAGCAGCTTAGGACTAGCGGGGACCACCGGGGAGCTGTTTTTT
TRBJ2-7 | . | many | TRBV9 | CASSVDPDTGSEQYF | TGTGCCAGCAGCGTAGATCCGGACACGGGGTCCGAGCAGTACTTC
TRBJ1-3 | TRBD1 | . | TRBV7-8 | CASSKGQGSNTIYF | TGTGCCAGCAGCAAGGGACAGGGGTCAAACACCATATATTTT
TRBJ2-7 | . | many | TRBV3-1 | CASSRGGRNEQYF | TGTGCCAGCAGCCGTGGGGGACGCAACGAGCAGTACTTC
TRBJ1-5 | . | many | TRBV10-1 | CASSDSNQPQHF | TGTGCCAGCAGTGACAGCAATCAGCCCCAGCATTTT